This TCR beta chain emerged from a study of beta chain features in type 1 diabetes. Findings and limits, study-wide: Across all four CD4+ subsets, people with type 1 diabetes showed modestly shorter TCRB CDR3s.

Remarks on this clone: What it binds is unknown.

V was pared by 6 bases and J by 5 bases, with 11 bases between. The germline gives CDR1 SGHAT, CDR2 FQNNGV. The CDR3 loop spans 13 amino acids. Every isolated RNA sample was fully reverse transcribed, so sequencing captured expressed TCRB transcripts. Profiled with immunoSEQ multiplex PCR; TCRdb holds only in-frame clones, not every one. The table records 35,000 to 50,000 clones, roughly 50% of them present only once. V is TRBV11-2 and J is TRBJ2-4; no definite D call. The receptor was isolated from a woman in her twenties or thirties in good health. Sequencing was done on a sample of stem cell memory CD4+ T cells from blood. The CDR3 loop is CASRLPNENIQYF. The CDR3 DNA reads TGTGCCAGCAGACTCCCAAATGAAAACATTCAGTACTTC.